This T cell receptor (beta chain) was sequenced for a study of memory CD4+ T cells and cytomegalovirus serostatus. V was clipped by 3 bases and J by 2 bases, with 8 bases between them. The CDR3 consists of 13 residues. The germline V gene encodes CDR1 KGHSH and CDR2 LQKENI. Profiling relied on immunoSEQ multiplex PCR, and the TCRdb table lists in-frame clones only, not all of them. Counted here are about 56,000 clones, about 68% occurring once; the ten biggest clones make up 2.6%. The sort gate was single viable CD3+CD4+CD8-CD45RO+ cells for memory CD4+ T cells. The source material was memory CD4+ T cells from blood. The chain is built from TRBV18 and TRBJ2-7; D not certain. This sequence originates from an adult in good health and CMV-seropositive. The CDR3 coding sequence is TGTGCCAGCTCACCGGGAAGAACCTACGAGCAGTACGTC. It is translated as CASSPGRTYEQYV.